The 32 T cell receptor beta chains presented below share a single source sample, sequenced in a study of human T cells and chemical hapten exposure. Described time point: patch test 3, about 24 weeks after DPC sensitization. Stated treatment: therapeutic diphenylcyclopropenone sensitization with weekly scalp DPC. TCRdb re-called the RACE reads through MiXCR, storing one row per CDR3 protein. The repertoire holds approximately 97,000 distinct CDR3 sequences, 27% seen once, with 10% in the top ten. Specimen: whole blood, collected in connection with sensitization to the hapten diphenylcyclopropenone (DPC). The source of these receptors is a man aged 40-55 years with alopecia areata. Some clones in this sample may be carry-over from other donors' samples.

This clonotype was found once. The rearrangement uses TRBV28 and TRBJ1-1; a possible D gene is TRBD1 (5 bases). The CDR3 runs 13 residues. Germline V gene sequence: CDR1 MDHEN, CDR2 SYDVKM. V dropped 1 base and J dropped 7 bases, with 10 bases sitting between them. CDR3 in amino acids: CASSLYPGNEAFF. CDR3 sequence (DNA): TGTGCCAGCAGTTTATATCCAGGGAATGAAGCTTTCTTT.

The chain joins TRBV6-1 to TRBJ2-1; perhaps TRBD2 as D (6 bases). V lost 0 bases, J lost 1 base, and 7 bases lay in between. Germline V gene data show CDR1 as MNHNS and CDR2 as SASEGT. The CDR3 loop spans 15 amino acids. CDR3 residues: CASSEAAGSYNEQFF. As DNA, the CDR3 is TGTGCCAGCAGTGAAGCGGCGGGGTCCTACAATGAGCAGTTCTTC.

V is TRBV7-2 and J is TRBJ2-1; maybe TRBD2 (6 bases). Trimming took off 1 base at V and 2 bases at J, with 12 bases between the two ends. The CDR3 loop spans 16 amino acids. Germline V CDR1 and CDR2: SGHTA, FQGNSA. The CDR3 DNA follows: TGTGCCAGCAGCTTAGACCTAGCGTCCACCTACAATGAGCAGTTCTTC. This encodes CASSLDLASTYNEQFF.

V gene TRBV14 combines with J gene TRBJ1-1, with a weak D call TRBD1 (5 bases). With 6 bases removed from V and 4 bases from J, the gap between germline ends came to 12 bases. This CDR3 has 13 amino acids. Germline CDR1 SGHDN, CDR2 FVKESK. CDR3 sequence: CASSPGRTTEAFF. Written as DNA, the CDR3 is TGTGCCAGCAGTCCGGGACGGACCACTGAAGCTTTCTTT.

The chain uses TRBV14 and TRBJ1-2; D remains ambiguous. Germline V CDR1 and CDR2: SGHDN, FVKESK. The CDR3 is 12 amino acids. Trimming stripped 3 bases from V and 2 bases from J, with 4 bases between. The CDR3 sequence: CASSQGNYGYTF. Written as DNA, the CDR3 is TGTGCCAGCAGCCAGGGAAACTATGGCTACACCTTC.

This clonotype was found a few times. V is TRBV2 and J is TRBJ2-3; D not certain. The CDR3 has 13 residues. Germline values: CDR1 SNHLY, CDR2 FYNNEI. V gave up 1 base and J gave up 3 bases, with 5 bases separating them. CDR3 residues: CASSEEVTDTQYF. As DNA, the CDR3 is TGTGCCAGCAGTGAAGAGGTGACAGATACGCAGTATTTT.

The chain joins TRBV3-1 to TRBJ1-2, with TRBD1 as a possible D gene (6 bases). CDR1 is LGHDT, CDR2 YNNKEL, per germline (reference sequence). The CDR3 runs 14 residues. Trimming shortened V by 4 bases and J by 5 bases, and 14 bases separated the two germline ends. The DNA for the CDR3 is TGTGCCAGCAGCCCTCTCAGGGGAAAGTATGGCTACACCTTC. Translating gives CASSPLRGKYGYTF.

The CDR3 loop reads CASSPEGTGYETQYF. In DNA form, the CDR3 reads TGCGCCAGCAGCCCGGAGGGAACGGGATATGAGACCCAGTACTTC. This rearrangement joins TRBV5-1 to TRBJ2-5; perhaps TRBD2 as D (6 bases). V lost 4 bases, J lost 5 bases, and 18 bases lay in between. There are 15 residues in the CDR3. Germline V gene lookup returns CDR1 SGHRS and CDR2 YFSETQ.

In this sample, this clonotype turned up a few times. The gene calls are TRBV20-1 and TRBJ2-7, with 13 positions matching TRBD2. Germline V CDR1 and CDR2: DFQATT, SNEGSKA (reference sequence). The CDR3 has 15 amino acids. After removal of 2 bases from V and 4 bases from J, the junction contained 5 bases not matched to a gene. CDR3 protein: CSARSWTSGSYEQYF. DNA for the CDR3: TGCAGTGCTAGATCCTGGACTAGCGGGAGTTACGAGCAGTACTTC.

The chain joins TRBV7-9 to TRBJ2-1; D remains ambiguous. The V gene's germline CDR1 is SEHNR and CDR2 FQNEAQ (reference sequence). The ends were cut back, 7 bases at V and 2 bases at J, with 15 bases in the middle. The CDR3 has 15 residues. The CDR3 region is CASIPGGLAYNEQFF. CDR3 DNA: TGTGCCAGCATCCCCGGTGGGCTAGCCTACAATGAGCAGTTCTTC.

This clonotype was recorded a few times. The CDR3 DNA reads TGTGCCAGCAGTGATGACAGGGCGTATGGCTACACCTTC. Protein product: CASSDDRAYGYTF. The chain joins TRBV12-3 or TRBV12-4 to TRBJ1-2; 7 bases line up with TRBD1. V shed 5 bases and J 5 bases; nucleotides not matched to a gene: 5. This CDR3 comprises 13 residues.

This clonotype appeared a few times. The V gene is TRBV6-2 or TRBV6-3, the J gene TRBJ2-1; TRBD2 agrees at 12 bases. The CDR3 sequence is 16 residues long. V gave up 7 bases and J gave up 4 bases; unmatched junction bases: 8. The germline V gene encodes CDR1 MNHEY and CDR2 SVGEGT. CDR3 DNA sequence: TGTGCCAGCACCCCGGGACTAGCGGGTTCTTACAATGAGCAGTTCTTC. This translates into CASTPGLAGSYNEQFF.

This clonotype was recorded at least ten times. The chain couples TRBV7-8 to TRBJ2-7; D unresolved. Germline-derived CDR1 and CDR2 are SGHVS and FQNEAQ. The ends were cut back, 5 bases at V and 0 bases at J, with 5 bases in the middle. There are 12 residues in the CDR3. The CDR3 protein is CASSLNSYEQYF. The DNA of the CDR3 is TGTGCCAGCAGCCTCAACTCCTACGAGCAGTACTTC.

This clonotype was counted between two and nine times. The chain links TRBV9 to TRBJ2-1; TRBD2 is a possible D gene (6 bases). V gave up 7 bases and J gave up 8 bases, with 13 bases separating them. The CDR3 covers 12 residues. Germline-derived CDR1 and CDR2 are SGDLS and YYNGEE. The CDR3 reads CASGGGLYEQFF. CDR3 sequence (DNA): TGTGCCAGCGGCGGAGGGCTCTATGAGCAGTTCTTC.

V is TRBV7-2 and J is TRBJ1-3; D is unresolved. The germline V gene encodes CDR1 SGHTA and CDR2 FQGNSA. CDR3 size: 16 residues. V shed 1 base and J shed 0 bases, with 10 bases lying between them. The CDR3 DNA is TGTGCCAGCAGCTTAGAAGGCACCTACTCTGGAAACACCATATATTTT. Its translation is CASSLEGTYSGNTIYF.

This clonotype was detected ten times or more. The chain recombines TRBV9 with TRBJ2-7, with D maybe TRBD2 (5 bases). Germline CDR1 reads SGDLS; CDR2 reads YYNGEE. The CDR3 is 16 residues long. Trimming removed 1 base at V and 6 bases at J, with 20 bases between. The CDR3 DNA reads TGTGCCAGCAGCGTATGGGCTAGCCTCGCATCGGGCGAGCAGTACTTC. It specifies CASSVWASLASGEQYF.

The rearrangement joins TRBV6-5 to TRBJ2-7; maybe TRBD1 (8 bases). CDR3 length: 12 amino acids. Deletions cut 7 bases from V and 11 bases from J, with 18 bases between. The germline V gene encodes CDR1 MNHEY and CDR2 SVGAGI. CDR3 in amino acids: CASKRQGTKEYF. CDR3 coding DNA: TGTGCCAGCAAACGACAGGGGACTAAGGAGTACTTC.

V gene TRBV10-1 combines with J gene TRBJ2-7, with 10 positions matching TRBD1. This CDR3 has 14 residues. Per the germline V gene, CDR1 is WNHNN and CDR2 is SYGVQD (reference sequence). Trimming removed 9 bases from V and 3 bases from J; junction bases left unmatched: 8. CDR3 amino acids: CASYMTGGYYEQYF. CDR3 nucleotide sequence: TGCGCCAGTTACATGACAGGGGGCTACTACGAGCAGTACTTC.

The V and J genes are TRBV6-1 and TRBJ2-7; a weak D match, TRBD2 (6 bases). Germline assignment: CDR1 MNHNS and CDR2 SASEGT. The CDR3 sequence is 17 residues long. Trimming removed 2 bases from V and 4 bases from J, with 21 bases in between. CDR3 in amino acids: CASSERLLQVRGYEQYF. In DNA form, the CDR3 reads TGTGCCAGCAGTGAACGCCTTTTGCAGGTCCGGGGGTACGAGCAGTACTTC.

The chain recombines TRBV18 with TRBJ1-1; no definite D call. Trimming cost V 3 bases and J 4 bases, with 18 bases left between them. This CDR3 has 16 residues. CDR1 and CDR2 (germline): KGHSH, LQKENI. The CDR3 sequence: CASSPYSGHRGTEAFF. CDR3 in DNA: TGTGCCAGCTCACCCTATTCAGGTCATCGGGGCACTGAAGCTTTCTTT.

The genes are TRBV7-9 and TRBJ2-6, with D maybe TRBD1 (6 bases). Looked up from germline, CDR1 is SEHNR and CDR2 is FQNEAQ (reference sequence). This CDR3 region has 17 residues. Trimming cost V 5 bases and J 0 bases, with 14 bases left between them. In DNA form, the CDR3 reads TGTGCCAGCAGCCGCAGGGGTTCAAGCTCTGGGGCCAACGTCCTGACTTTC. Its translation: CASSRRGSSSGANVLTF. Full variable domain (remainder filled in from reference TRBV7-9 and TRBJ2-6): DTGVSQNPRHKITKRGQNVTFRCDPISEHNRLYWYRQTLGQGPEFLTYFQNEAQLEKSRLLSDRFSAERPKGSFSTLEIQRTEQGDSAMYLCASSRRGSSSGANVLTFGAGSRLTVL.

The rearrangement uses TRBV2 and TRBJ1-5, with D perhaps TRBD1 (5 bases). Trimming stripped 7 bases from V and 3 bases from J, with 13 bases between. CDR3 length: 14 amino acids. Germline-derived CDR1 and CDR2 are SNHLY and FYNNEI. CDR3 in amino acids: CASTSDSDNQPQHF. CDR3 nucleotides: TGTGCCAGCACCTCAGACAGTGACAATCAGCCCCAGCATTTT.

Here the CDR3 reads CATSAQHVKTGGSVLSTREQYF. In nucleotides, the CDR3 is TGTGCCACCAGCGCCCAACACGTGAAGACAGGGGGCTCGGTTCTCTCTACTAGGGAGCAGTACTTC. This chain joins TRBV15 and TRBJ2-7, with TRBD1 identical over 10 bases. CDR1 and CDR2 from the germline V gene are LNHNV and YYDKDF (reference sequence). With V trimmed by 5 bases and J by 7 bases, 32 bases remained unmatched. The length of the CDR3 is 22 residues.

This rearrangement joins TRBV12-3 or TRBV12-4 to TRBJ2-6; possibly TRBD1 for D (6 bases). V lost 5 bases to trimming and J lost 1 base, with 15 bases between them. This CDR3 is built from 17 residues. The CDR3 spells CASSPQGSLSGANVLTF. In DNA form, the CDR3 reads TGTGCCAGCAGTCCCCAGGGGAGTCTGTCTGGGGCCAACGTCCTGACTTTC.

The CDR3 sequence: CATSRVGPSDTQYF. DNA for the CDR3: TGTGCCACCAGCCGTGTTGGGCCCTCAGATACGCAGTATTTT. The V and J genes are TRBV24-1 and TRBJ2-3; D is unclear. The ends were cut back, 7 bases at V and 4 bases at J, with 14 bases in the middle. Germline V gene sequence: CDR1 KGHDR, CDR2 SFDVKD. This CDR3 spans 14 amino acids.

This chain links TRBV29-1 with TRBJ2-7; D unresolved. CDR1 is SQVTM and CDR2 is ANQGSEA in the germline V gene. V was clipped by 0 bases and J by 2 bases, with 5 bases between them. CDR3 size: 12 residues. The CDR3 reads CSVEDRAYEQYF. The CDR3 DNA sequence: TGCAGCGTTGAAGATCGGGCCTACGAGCAGTACTTC.

This chain links TRBV27 with TRBJ2-3; the D is unclear. The CDR3 contains 16 residues. Germline loops: CDR1 MNHEY, CDR2 SMNVEV (reference sequence). The V end lost 3 bases, the J end lost 4 bases, and 17 bases lay between the germline ends. For the CDR3, the DNA is TGTGCCAGCAGTTTGAGGATTAGTAGGTCTCCAGATACGCAGTATTTT. Protein sequence: CASSLRISRSPDTQYF.

The chain has TRBV12-3 or TRBV12-4 and TRBJ2-7; no definite D call. This CDR3 region has 12 residues. V dropped 3 bases and J dropped 4 bases, with 7 bases sitting between them. CDR3 residues: CASSFLGYEQYF. CDR3 coding DNA: TGTGCCAGCAGTTTTCTTGGGTACGAGCAGTACTTC.

The chain employs TRBV5-1 and TRBJ2-7; D remains unclear. The germline V and J ends were trimmed by 2 bases and 4 bases, with 13 bases remaining between them. The V gene's germline CDR1 is SGHRS and CDR2 YFSETQ. This CDR3 has 14 residues. The CDR3 DNA sequence: TGCGCCAGCAGCTTAGGCCCCGGTGGTTACGAGCAGTACTTC. This codes for CASSLGPGGYEQYF. The complete variable domain, with remaining parts taken from reference TRBV5-1 and TRBJ2-7, reads KAGVTQTPRYLIKTRGQQVTLSCSPISGHRSVSWYQQTPGQGLQFLFEYFSETQRNKGNFPGRFSGRQFSNSRSEMNVSTLELGDSALYLCASSLGPGGYEQYFGPGTRLTVT.

The chain is built from TRBV12-3 or TRBV12-4 and TRBJ1-6; D might be TRBD1 (5 bases). The CDR3 sequence is 16 residues long. V shed 6 bases and J shed 5 bases, with 17 bases lying between them. CDR3 coding DNA: TGTGCCAGCAGCCCCGGAACGGGGGGGGATAATTCACCCCTCCACTTT. This codes for CASSPGTGGDNSPLHF.

The rearrangement links TRBV6-7 to TRBJ2-5, with 9 bases fitting TRBD1. TRBV6-7 is classed as an ORF, of uncertain function. V was pared by 5 bases and J by 5 bases, with 6 bases of the junction left unmatched. This CDR3 contains 14 residues. The CDR3 coding sequence is TGTGCCAGCAGTGACCGGGACAGGGCCGAGACCCAGTACTTC. It yields the protein CASSDRDRAETQYF.

The chain combines TRBV6-2 or TRBV6-3 with TRBJ2-7; TRBD2 matches 15 bases. The germline gives CDR1 MNHEY, CDR2 SVGEGT. V shed 0 bases, J shed 0 bases, and the junction held 9 bases outside the gene matches. This CDR3 is 20 amino acids long. CDR3 nucleotides: TGTGCCAGCAGTTACTCTCCGGGACTAGCGGGAGGCCCGTACTCCTACGAGCAGTACTTC. Its protein product is CASSYSPGLAGGPYSYEQYF.